Shown below are 10 T cell receptor beta chains from a single sample sequenced in a study of cytomegalovirus exposure and HLA in healthy donors. Researchers ran the PCR with 60 Vbeta and 13 Jbeta primers. The assay was immunoSEQ multiplex PCR, and TCRdb's table has in-frame clones only and misses some. The table lists under 200,000 clones, over 65% of them singletons, with around 2.8% in the top ten. Sequenced input: PBMCs. The receptor set was obtained from a middle-aged woman in good health and CMV-seropositive.

The genes are TRBV7-6 and TRBJ1-2, with D tentatively TRBD1 (6 bases). V was clipped by 5 bases and J by 7 bases, with 23 bases between them. Looked up from germline, CDR1 is SGHVS and CDR2 is FNYEAQ. The CDR3 runs to 16 residues. CDR3 protein: CASSHTSGAGAPGYTF. DNA of the CDR3: TGTGCCAGCAGCCACACCTCAGGGGCCGGAGCTCCTGGCTACACCTTC.

Here the CDR3 DNA reads TGTGCCATCAGAGAAGCGGGAGTTGGAGATACGCAGTATTTT. This translates into CAIREAGVGDTQYF. The chain joins TRBV10-3 to TRBJ2-3; 8 nucleotides match TRBD2. The CDR3 sequence is 14 residues long. Germline CDR1 and CDR2: ENHRY and SYGVKD. The V and J ends lost 6 bases and 5 bases, in that order; junction bases with no gene match: 7.

The rearrangement uses TRBV29-1 and TRBJ2-3; 9 nucleotides align to TRBD2. Germline V CDR1 and CDR2: SQVTM, ANQGSEA. V shed 6 bases, J shed 2 bases, and the junction held 3 bases outside the gene matches. CDR3 length: 13 amino acids. CDR3 coding DNA: TGCAGCGTCGGGGGACTAGCCACAGATACGCAGTATTTT. This gives the protein CSVGGLATDTQYF.

V is TRBV7-2 and J is TRBJ2-3; a weak D match, TRBD1 (6 bases). Trimming stripped 8 bases from V and 4 bases from J, with 16 bases between. Germline assignment: CDR1 SGHTA and CDR2 FQGNSA. The CDR3 has 14 residues. The CDR3 sequence is CASGGRNSPDTQYF. The CDR3 DNA is TGTGCCAGCGGGGGCAGGAACAGTCCAGATACGCAGTATTTT.

The chain combines TRBV19 with TRBJ1-2; TRBD1 agrees at 8 bases. The length of the CDR3 is 14 residues. Germline CDR1 reads LNHDA; CDR2 reads SQIVND (reference sequence). J gave up 7 bases and V 4 bases, and 8 bases lay outside the gene matches. This CDR3 reads CASSNRAGGVGYTF. CDR3 coding DNA: TGTGCCAGTAGTAATAGAGCAGGGGGCGTTGGCTACACCTTC.

The chain has TRBV5-1 and TRBJ2-1; TRBD2 is a possible D gene (6 bases). Germline V gene lookup returns CDR1 SGHRS and CDR2 YFSETQ. Trimming stripped 1 base from V and 0 bases from J, with 14 bases between. CDR3 length: 17 amino acids. The CDR3 nucleotides are TGCGCCAGCAGCTTGCCCCAGCGGGTAAGCTCCTACAATGAGCAGTTCTTC. Residues: CASSLPQRVSSYNEQFF. Full variable domain (missing parts from reference TRBV5-1 and TRBJ2-1): KAGVTQTPRYLIKTRGQQVTLSCSPISGHRSVSWYQQTPGQGLQFLFEYFSETQRNKGNFPGRFSGRQFSNSRSEMNVSTLELGDSALYLCASSLPQRVSSYNEQFFGPGTRLTVL.

This rearrangement joins TRBV12-5 to TRBJ2-3, with no clear D. V lost 3 bases and J 0 bases, leaving 10 bases between the germline ends. Germline CDR1 and CDR2: LGHNT and FRNRAP. The CDR3 covers 15 residues. The CDR3 DNA reads TGTGCTAGTGGTTTATCAGCGACTAGCACAGATACGCAGTATTTT. This sequence encodes CASGLSATSTDTQYF. Variable domain in full (rest from reference TRBV12-5 and TRBJ2-3): DARVTQTPRHKVTEMGQEVTMRCQPILGHNTVFWYRQTMMQGLELLAYFRNRAPLDDSGMPKDRFSAEMPDATLATLKIQPSEPRDSAVYFCASGLSATSTDTQYFGPGTRLTVL.

The V gene is TRBV15, the J gene TRBJ2-1; D possibly corresponds to TRBD1 (6 bases). Germline assignment: CDR1 LNHNV and CDR2 YYDKDF (reference sequence). V was clipped by 0 bases and J by 9 bases, with 15 bases between them. This CDR3 is 15 amino acids long. CDR3 nucleotide sequence: TGTGCCACCAGCAGAGAGAAAGGGGGTAGTGGTGAGCAGTTCTTC. The encoded protein is CATSREKGGSGEQFF.

The rearrangement links TRBV15 to TRBJ2-1, with 9 bases lining up with TRBD2. Looked up from germline, CDR1 is LNHNV and CDR2 is YYDKDF (reference sequence). CDR3 size: 17 residues. With 5 bases clipped from V and 4 bases from J, the junction kept 12 bases outside the gene matches. CDR3 DNA: TGTGCCACCAGCCCCTTTACGGGACTAGCAGGTTACAATGAGCAGTTCTTC. Residues: CATSPFTGLAGYNEQFF.

A note on this clone: At one end, the junction sequence differs from germline, possibly due to a read error. The chain links TRBV7-3 to TRBJ2-1; TRBD2 agrees at 11 bases. The CDR3 runs 15 residues. Germline CDR1 and CDR2: SGHTA and FQGTGA. CDR3 nucleotides: TGTGCCAGCAGCTTAATTAGCGGGGGGGACAATGAGCAGCTCTTC. It codes for CASSLISGGDNEQLF.